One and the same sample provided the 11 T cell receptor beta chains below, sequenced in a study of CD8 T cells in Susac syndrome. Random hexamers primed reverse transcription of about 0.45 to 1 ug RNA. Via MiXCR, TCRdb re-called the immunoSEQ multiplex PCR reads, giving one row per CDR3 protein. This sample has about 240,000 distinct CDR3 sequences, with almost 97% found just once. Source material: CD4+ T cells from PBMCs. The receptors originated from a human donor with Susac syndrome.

The CDR3 DNA reads TGTGCCAGCAGTTTAGGCGTAGGGGAGGCCAATCAGCCCCAGCATTTT. Protein sequence: CASSLGVGEANQPQHF. J is TRBJ1-5 and V is TRBV12-3 or TRBV12-4; maybe TRBD1 (5 bases). Trimming pared 1 base from V and 3 bases from J, leaving 13 bases between. This CDR3 has 16 amino acids.

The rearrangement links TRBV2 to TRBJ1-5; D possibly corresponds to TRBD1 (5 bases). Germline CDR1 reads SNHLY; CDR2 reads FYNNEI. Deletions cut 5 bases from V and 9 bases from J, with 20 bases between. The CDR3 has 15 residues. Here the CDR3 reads CASSSNSGASGPQHF. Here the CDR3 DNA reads TGTGCCAGCAGTTCAAACTCCGGGGCCTCCGGGCCCCAGCATTTT.

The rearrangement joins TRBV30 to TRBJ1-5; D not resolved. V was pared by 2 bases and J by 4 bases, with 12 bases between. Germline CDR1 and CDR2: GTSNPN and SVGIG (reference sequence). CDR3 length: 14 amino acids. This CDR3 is CAWSQSGPNQPQHF. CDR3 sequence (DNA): TGTGCCTGGAGTCAGTCGGGTCCGAATCAGCCCCAGCATTTT.

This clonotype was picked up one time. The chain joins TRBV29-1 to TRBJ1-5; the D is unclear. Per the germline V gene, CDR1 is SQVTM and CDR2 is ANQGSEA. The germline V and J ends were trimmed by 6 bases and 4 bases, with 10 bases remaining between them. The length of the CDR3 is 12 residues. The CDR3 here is CSVGQENQPQHF. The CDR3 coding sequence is TGCAGCGTCGGGCAGGAGAATCAGCCCCAGCATTTT.

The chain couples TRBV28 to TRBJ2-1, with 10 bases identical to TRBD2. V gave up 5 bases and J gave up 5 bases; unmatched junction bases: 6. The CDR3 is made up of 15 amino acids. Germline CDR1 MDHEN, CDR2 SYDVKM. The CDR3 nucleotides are TGTGCCAGCAGTAACTGGACTAGCGGCCACAATGAGCAGTTCTTC. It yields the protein CASSNWTSGHNEQFF. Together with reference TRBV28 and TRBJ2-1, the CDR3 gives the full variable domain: DVKVTQSSRYLVKRTGEKVFLECVQDMDHENMFWYRQDPGLGLRLIYFSYDVKMKEKGDIPEGYSVSREKKERFSLILESASTNQTSMYLCASSNWTSGHNEQFFGPGTRLTVL.

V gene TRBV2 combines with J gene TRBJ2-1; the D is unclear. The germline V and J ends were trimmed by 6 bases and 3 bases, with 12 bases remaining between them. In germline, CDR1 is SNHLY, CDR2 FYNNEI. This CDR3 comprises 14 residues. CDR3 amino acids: CASRVELNYNEQFF. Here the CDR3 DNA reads TGTGCCAGCAGGGTCGAACTTAACTACAATGAGCAGTTCTTC.

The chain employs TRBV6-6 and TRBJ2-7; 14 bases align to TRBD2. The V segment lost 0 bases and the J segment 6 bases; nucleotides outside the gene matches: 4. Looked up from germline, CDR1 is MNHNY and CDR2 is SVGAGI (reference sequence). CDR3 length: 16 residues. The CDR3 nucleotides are TGTGCCAGCAGTTACTCGAAGGGACTAGCGGGAGTCGAGCAGTACTTC. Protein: CASSYSKGLAGVEQYF.

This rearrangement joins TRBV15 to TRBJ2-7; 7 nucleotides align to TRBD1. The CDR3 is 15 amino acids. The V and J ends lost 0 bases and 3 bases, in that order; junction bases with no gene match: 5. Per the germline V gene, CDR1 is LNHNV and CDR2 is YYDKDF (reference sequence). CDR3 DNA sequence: TGTGCCACCAGCAGAGATCCCCACAGGGGCTACGAGCAGTACTTC. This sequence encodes CATSRDPHRGYEQYF.

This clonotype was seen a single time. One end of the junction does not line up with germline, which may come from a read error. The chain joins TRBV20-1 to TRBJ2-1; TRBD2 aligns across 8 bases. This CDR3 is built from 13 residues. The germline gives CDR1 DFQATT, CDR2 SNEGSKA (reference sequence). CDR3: CSARAGAVYEQFF. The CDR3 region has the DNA TGCAGTGCCAGAGCGGGAGCTGTATATGAGCAGTTCTTC.

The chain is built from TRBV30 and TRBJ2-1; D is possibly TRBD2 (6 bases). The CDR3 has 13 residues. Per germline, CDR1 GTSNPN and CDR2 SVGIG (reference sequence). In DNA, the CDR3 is TGTGCGGCGTCAGGGAGGTGGGGCTATGAGCAGTTCTTC. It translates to CAASGRWGYEQFF.

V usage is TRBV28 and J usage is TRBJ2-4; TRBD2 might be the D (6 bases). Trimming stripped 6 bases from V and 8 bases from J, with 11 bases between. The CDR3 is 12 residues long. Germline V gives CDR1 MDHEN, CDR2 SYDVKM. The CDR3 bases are TGTGCCAGCAGCTCGGGGAGGTACATTCAGTACTTC. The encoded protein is CASSSGRYIQYF.